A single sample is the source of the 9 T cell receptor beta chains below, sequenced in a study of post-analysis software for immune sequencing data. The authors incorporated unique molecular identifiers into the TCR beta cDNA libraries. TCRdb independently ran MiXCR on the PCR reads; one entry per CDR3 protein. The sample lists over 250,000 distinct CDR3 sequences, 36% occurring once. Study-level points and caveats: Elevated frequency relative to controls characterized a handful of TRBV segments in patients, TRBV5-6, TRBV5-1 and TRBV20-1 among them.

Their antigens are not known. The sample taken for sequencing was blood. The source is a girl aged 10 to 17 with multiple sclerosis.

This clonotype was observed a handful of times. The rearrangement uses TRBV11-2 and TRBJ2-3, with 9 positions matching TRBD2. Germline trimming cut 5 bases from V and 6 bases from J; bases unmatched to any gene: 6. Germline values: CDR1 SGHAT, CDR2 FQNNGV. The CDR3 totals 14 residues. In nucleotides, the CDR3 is TGTGCCAGCAGCCTGACTAGCGGAAGGGATACGCAGTATTTT. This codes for CASSLTSGRDTQYF.

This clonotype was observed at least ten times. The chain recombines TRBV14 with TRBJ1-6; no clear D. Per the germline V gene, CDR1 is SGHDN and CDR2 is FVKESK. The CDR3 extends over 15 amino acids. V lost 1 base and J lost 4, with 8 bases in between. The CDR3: CASSQVAGYNSPLHF. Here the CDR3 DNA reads TGTGCCAGCAGCCAAGTGGCCGGATATAATTCACCCCTCCACTTT.

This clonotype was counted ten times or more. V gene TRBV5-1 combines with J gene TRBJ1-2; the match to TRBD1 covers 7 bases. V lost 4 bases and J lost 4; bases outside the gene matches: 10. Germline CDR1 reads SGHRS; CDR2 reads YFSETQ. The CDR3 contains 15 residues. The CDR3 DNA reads TGCGCCAGCAGCCCCGACAGGGCCGGGGGCTATGGCTACACCTTC. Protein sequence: CASSPDRAGGYGYTF.

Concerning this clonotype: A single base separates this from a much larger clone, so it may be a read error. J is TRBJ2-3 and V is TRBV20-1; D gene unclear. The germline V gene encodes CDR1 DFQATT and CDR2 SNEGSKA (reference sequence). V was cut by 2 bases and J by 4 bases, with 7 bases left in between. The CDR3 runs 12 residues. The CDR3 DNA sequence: TGCAGTGCTAGAACGAGCCCAGATACGCAGTATTTT. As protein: CSARTSPDTQYF.

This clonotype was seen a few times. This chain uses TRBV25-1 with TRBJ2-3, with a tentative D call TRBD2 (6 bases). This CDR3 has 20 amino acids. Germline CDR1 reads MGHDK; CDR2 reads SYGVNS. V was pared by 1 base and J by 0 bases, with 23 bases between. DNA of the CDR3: TGTGCCAGCAGTGAATTCCCTCGACTGTCAGTGGGGACTAGCACAGATACGCAGTATTTT. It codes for CASSEFPRLSVGTSTDTQYF.

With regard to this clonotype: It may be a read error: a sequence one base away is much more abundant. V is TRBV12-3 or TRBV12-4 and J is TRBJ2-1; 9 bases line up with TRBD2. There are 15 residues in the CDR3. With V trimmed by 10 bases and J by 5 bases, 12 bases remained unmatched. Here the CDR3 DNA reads TGTGCCAACAGAATTCCGGGACTAGCTAACAATGAGCAGTTCTTC. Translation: CANRIPGLANNEQFF.

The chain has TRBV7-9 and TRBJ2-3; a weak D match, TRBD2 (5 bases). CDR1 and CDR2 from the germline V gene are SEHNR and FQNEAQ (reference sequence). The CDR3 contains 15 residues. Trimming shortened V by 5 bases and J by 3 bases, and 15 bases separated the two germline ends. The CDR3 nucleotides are TGTGCCAGCAGCGCTCCCCCTTCGGGGACAGATACGCAGTATTTT. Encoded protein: CASSAPPSGTDTQYF.

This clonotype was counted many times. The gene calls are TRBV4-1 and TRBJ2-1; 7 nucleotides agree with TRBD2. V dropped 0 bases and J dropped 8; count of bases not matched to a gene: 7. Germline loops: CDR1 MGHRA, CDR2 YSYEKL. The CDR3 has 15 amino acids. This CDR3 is CASSQDETSVDEQFF. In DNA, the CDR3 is TGCGCCAGCAGCCAAGACGAAACTAGCGTCGATGAGCAGTTCTTC.

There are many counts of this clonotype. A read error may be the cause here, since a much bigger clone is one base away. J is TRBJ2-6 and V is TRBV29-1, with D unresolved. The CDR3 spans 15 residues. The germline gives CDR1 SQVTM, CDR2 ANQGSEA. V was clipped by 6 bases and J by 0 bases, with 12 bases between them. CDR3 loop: CSVAVWGSGANVLTF. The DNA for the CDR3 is TGCAGCGTGGCGGTGTGGGGCTCTGGGGCCAACGTCCTGACTTTC. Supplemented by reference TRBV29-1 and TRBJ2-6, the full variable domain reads SAVISQKPSRDICQRGTSLTIQCQVDSQVTMMFWYRQQPGQSLTLIATANQGSEATYESGFVIDKFPISRPNLTFSTLTVSNMSPEDSSIYLCSVAVWGSGANVLTFGAGSRLTVL.